The source of this TCR beta chain is a study of cytomegalovirus exposure and HLA in healthy donors. Findings of the study overall: In a later analysis, TCR association rates varied by HLA locus: DRB1 most, HLA-C fewest. The sole available immune exposure information was CMV serostatus.

The germline gives CDR1 SGHDT, CDR2 YYEEEE. The CDR3 extends over 18 amino acids. J was trimmed by 4 bases and V by 9 bases; bases with no gene match: 17. Regarding this clone: Its antigen is still unknown.

Primers for the PCR totalled 60 Vbeta and 13 Jbeta. The protocol was immunoSEQ multiplex PCR, while the TCRdb copy is restricted to in-frame clones and leaves out a portion. The sample includes about 130,000 clones, around 79% of them seen just once. Input material: PBMCs. The sequence came from a man aged 40-50 years in good health and CMV-seropositive. The J gene is TRBJ2-2, the V gene TRBV5-6; 11 bases line up with TRBD2. The CDR3 coding sequence is TGTGCCACAACCTATAGCGGGAGGGGTCTTCGTGGCACCGGGGAGCTGTTTTTT. It is translated as CATTYSGRGLRGTGELFF. The full variable domain, with the rest looked up from reference TRBV5-6 and TRBJ2-2, is DAGVTQSPTHLIKTRGQQVTLRCSPKSGHDTVSWYQQALGQGPQFIFQYYEEEERQRGNFPDRFSGHQFPNYSSELNVNALLLGDSALYLCATTYSGRGLRGTGELFFGEGSRLTVL.